The sequence of this T cell receptor (beta chain) was determined in a study of spatial heterogeneity in lung cancer. Regarding the study as a whole: Counts of expanded intratumoral alpha and beta TCRs tracked tumor mutation counts.

This clonotype was seen at least ten times. Its antigen is undetermined. Germline loops: CDR1 DFQATT, CDR2 SNEGSKA (reference sequence). V was pared by 5 bases and J by 2 bases, with 13 bases between. CDR3 length: 14 amino acids. The sample's time point: sample taken at primary tumor resection. Samples came from 65 to 75 TRACERx patients with untreated early-stage lung cancer. Sequencing covered unsorted whole RNA taken from tumor, nontumor lung or frozen PBMC. Unique molecular identifiers, one per molecule, were present on every TCR cDNA molecule. MiXCR, run by TCRdb on the 5' RACE reads, gives a single entry per CDR3 protein. The table records around 15,000 distinct CDR3 sequences, approximately 6.3% of them present only once.

The sample in question was lung tumor tissue, obtained at surgery. The clonotype comes from a female donor with early-stage non-small cell lung cancer. This rearrangement joins TRBV20-1 to TRBJ2-1, with D tentatively TRBD2 (5 bases). The CDR3: CSAPRRAAYNEQFF. The CDR3, as DNA: TGCAGTGCTCCGAGGAGAGCGGCCTACAATGAGCAGTTCTTC.